This T cell receptor (beta chain) was recorded in a study of blood T cell repertoires in COVID-19 (dated by TCRdb to between 2020 and 2021). About the investigation overall: The collaborator samples originated in the United States, Italy and Spain and spanned the acute and convalescent phases of COVID-19. The repertoires were released in a freely available public database meant as a resource for research on the immune response to SARS-CoV-2. The material from the prospective study consisted of cDNA or gDNA derived from T cells, B-cell-depleted T cells, or PBMCs. Subjects who had been exposed to COVID-19, were actively infected with it, or had recovered from it provided the deeply sampled blood TCRbeta repertoires that made up the dataset. Where available, HLA class I and class II types were obtained from metadata supplied by the sample provider rather than from assay-based typing. Nearly every sample came with metadata listing a de-identified subject ID, COVID-19 status, age in years and sex. Samples were obtained from the ongoing ImmuneRACE study (first 160 participants) and from 1,200 or so subjects provided by 6 global collaborators. Overall results and qualifications from the work: The amount of clinical and demographic metadata varied by source and participant and was provided uncurated.

Enrolling through a virtual design, the prospective study's participants ranged in age from roughly 18 to 90 years and lived across some 23 United States geographic areas. To assign participants to cohorts, the prospective study relied on clinical history that participants themselves reported in a screening survey and a study questionnaire. Recovered participants in ImmuneRACE Cohort 3 were defined by two consecutive negative NP/OP PCR tests, clearance by a healthcare professional, or resolution of symptoms. Each participant in the prospective study had whole blood, serum and a nasopharyngeal or oropharyngeal swab collected by mobile phlebotomists. Participants in the prospective study had the option to provide additional blood draws and questionnaires over a roughly 2-month period. Before DNA extraction, blood samples from the prospective study were shipped at room temperature or frozen. TCRbeta CDR3 regions were amplified from genomic DNA by means of the immunoSEQ Assay, a bias-controlled multiplex PCR. The authors' pipeline ran thus. The number of nucleated cells in each sample was estimated from the amplification of reference gene primers within the assay. To quantify the absolute abundance of each unique TCRbeta CDR3 rearrangement, sequence reads were collapsed and filtered. For each sample, productive Simpson clonality was calculated by taking the square root of Simpson's diversity index across productive rearrangements. TCRdb mirrors the immuneACCESS table, restricted to in-frame sequences. Some clones are absent from its copies; in checked studies, under half trace to an unresolved V gene, and the reason for the others is unknown. V and J calls and clone size come straight from that table; D and trimming were deduced from the DNA. For this sample there are hundreds of thousands of clones; just over 85% appear just once. The ten largest make up approximately 1.6% of the sample.

A note on this clone: This receptor's antigen is unknown. Per-base quality was not reported, and no clone a single base away is much larger than it.

V and J are trimmed by 4 bases and 3 bases, and the gene matches miss 7 bases of the junction. Inclusive of the bounding cysteine and phenylalanine, the CDR3 is 15 residues long. CDR3 DNA is the only sequence kept; it has 45 bases, read in frame from the first base. CDR1 and CDR2, per the germline V gene, are SGHRS and YFSETQ. The V and J segments used are TRBV5-1 and TRBJ2-5; 9 nucleotides in the junction match TRBD2. The sequence was collected from a man aged 40-49 years who had recovered from COVID-19. The sample taken for sequencing was PBMCs or T cells enriched from blood (not recorded which). The CDR3 corresponds to CASSPGVAGEETQYF. The nucleotides read TGCGCCAGCAGCCCCGGGGTAGCGGGAGAAGAGACCCAGTACTTC.